This T cell receptor beta chain was sequenced for a study of monozygotic twins with inflammatory bowel disease. General study findings and limits: No single strong signal or clonotype associated with IBD was supported. IBD patients, compared with healthy twins, shared fewer clonotypes with others (especially with disease activity).

This CDR3 contains 14 residues. Germline CDR1 DFQATT, CDR2 SNEGSKA (reference sequence). cDNA synthesis was performed in eight separate reactions for each sample. Researchers used template switching to add UMIs featuring a 6-nucleotide sample barcode. Each CDR3 protein gets one entry in TCRdb, which reprocessed the 5' RACE reads and gives no DNA. Its table lists just over 300,000 distinct CDR3 sequences. Turning to this clonotype: Its specificity is not known.

The sequence was collected from a human donor with ulcerative colitis or Crohn's disease, or a healthy co-twin of an affected twin (not recorded which). The chain employs TRBV20-1 and TRBJ1-1; no DNA is available, so the TRBD1 call from TCRdb remains unchecked. Sequenced: blood. CDR3 protein: CSARARGLNTEAFF.